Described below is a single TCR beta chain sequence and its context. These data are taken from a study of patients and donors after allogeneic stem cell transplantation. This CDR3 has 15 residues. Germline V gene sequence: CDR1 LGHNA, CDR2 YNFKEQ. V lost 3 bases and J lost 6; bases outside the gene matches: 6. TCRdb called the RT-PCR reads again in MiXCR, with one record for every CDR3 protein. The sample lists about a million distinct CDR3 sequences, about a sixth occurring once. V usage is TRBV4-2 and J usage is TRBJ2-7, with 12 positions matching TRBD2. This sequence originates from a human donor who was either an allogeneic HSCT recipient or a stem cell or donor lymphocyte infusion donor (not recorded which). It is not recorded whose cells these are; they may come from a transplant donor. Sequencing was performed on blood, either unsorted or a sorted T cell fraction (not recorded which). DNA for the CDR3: TGTGCCAGCAGCCACCAACTAGCGGGGGGTATCGAGCAGTACTTC. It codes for CASSHQLAGGIEQYF.